This T cell receptor (beta chain) was identified during a study of cytomegalovirus exposure and HLA in healthy donors. Findings of the study overall: Rarity held for most TCR sequences, but there were some public TCRs that occurred in many donors.

The CDR3 has 14 amino acids. Per germline, CDR1 SGHRS and CDR2 YFSETQ. Trimming took 6 bases from V and 5 from J; bases not matched to a gene: 10. Regarding this clone: The target antigen is unknown.

It was with 60 Vbeta and 13 Jbeta primers that the PCR ran. Sequenced by immunoSEQ multiplex PCR; TCRdb stores in-frame clones only, minus some. The data hold 150,000 to 200,000 clones, with roughly 79% observed a single time. The sample taken for sequencing was PBMCs. V usage is TRBV5-1 and J usage is TRBJ2-7, with TRBD1 matching over 8 bases. This clonotype originated in a man between 18 and 35 years old in good health and CMV-seropositive. The DNA for the CDR3 is TGCGCCAGCACCCATGCAGGGGGCCACCACGAGCAGTACTTC. It encodes CASTHAGGHHEQYF.